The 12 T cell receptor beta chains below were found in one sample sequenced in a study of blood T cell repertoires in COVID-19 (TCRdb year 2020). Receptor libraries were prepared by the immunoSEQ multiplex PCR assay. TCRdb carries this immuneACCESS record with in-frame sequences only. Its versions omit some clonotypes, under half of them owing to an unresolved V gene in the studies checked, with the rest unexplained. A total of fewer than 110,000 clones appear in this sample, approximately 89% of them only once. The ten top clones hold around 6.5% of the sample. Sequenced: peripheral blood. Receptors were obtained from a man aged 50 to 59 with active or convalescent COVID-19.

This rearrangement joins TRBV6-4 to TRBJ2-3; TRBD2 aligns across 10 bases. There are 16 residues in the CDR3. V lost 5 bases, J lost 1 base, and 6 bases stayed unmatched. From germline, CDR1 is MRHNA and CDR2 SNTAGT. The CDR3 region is CASSSTGTSGTDTQYF. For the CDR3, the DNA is TGTGCCAGCAGTTCGACCGGGACTAGCGGCACAGATACGCAGTATTTT.

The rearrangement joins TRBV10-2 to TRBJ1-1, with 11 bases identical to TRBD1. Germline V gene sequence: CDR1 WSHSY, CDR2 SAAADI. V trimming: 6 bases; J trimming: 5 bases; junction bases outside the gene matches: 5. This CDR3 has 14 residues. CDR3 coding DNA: TGCGCCAGCAGCTGGACAGGGGGCATGACTGAAGCTTTCTTT. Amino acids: CASSWTGGMTEAFF.

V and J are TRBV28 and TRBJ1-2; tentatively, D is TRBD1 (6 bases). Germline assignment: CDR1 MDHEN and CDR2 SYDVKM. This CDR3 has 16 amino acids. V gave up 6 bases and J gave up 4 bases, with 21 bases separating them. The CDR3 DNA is TGTGCCAGCAGCCCTCCGGGGGGGGCGGGATTCTATGGCTACACCTTC. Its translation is CASSPPGGAGFYGYTF.

CDR3 residues: CASSFGLAGGDTQYF. In nucleotides, the CDR3 is TGTGCCAGCAGTTTTGGACTAGCGGGAGGAGATACGCAGTATTTT. This chain connects TRBV27 to TRBJ2-3, with 14 nucleotides matching TRBD2. This CDR3 comprises 15 residues. Germline V gene sequence: CDR1 MNHEY, CDR2 SMNVEV (reference sequence). The J segment lost 5 bases and the V segment lost 3 bases, leaving 1 base of the junction unmatched.

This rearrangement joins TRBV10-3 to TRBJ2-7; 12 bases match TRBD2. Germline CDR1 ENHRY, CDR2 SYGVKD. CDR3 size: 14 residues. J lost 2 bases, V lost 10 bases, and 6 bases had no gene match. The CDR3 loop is CATLAGGRPYEQYF. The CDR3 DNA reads TGTGCCACACTAGCGGGAGGTAGGCCCTACGAGCAGTACTTC.

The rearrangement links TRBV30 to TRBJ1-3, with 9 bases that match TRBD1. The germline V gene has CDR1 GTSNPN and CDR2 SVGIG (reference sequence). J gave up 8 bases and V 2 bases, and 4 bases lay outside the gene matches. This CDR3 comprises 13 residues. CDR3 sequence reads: CAWSTGGSDTIYF. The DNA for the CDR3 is TGTGCCTGGAGTACAGGGGGCTCAGACACCATATATTTT. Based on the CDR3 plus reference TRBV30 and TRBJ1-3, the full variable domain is SQTIHQWPATLVQPVGSPLSLECTVEGTSNPNLYWYRQAAGRGLQLLFYSVGIGQISSEVPQNLSASRPQDRQFILSSKKLLLSDSGFYLCAWSTGGSDTIYFGEGSWLTVV.

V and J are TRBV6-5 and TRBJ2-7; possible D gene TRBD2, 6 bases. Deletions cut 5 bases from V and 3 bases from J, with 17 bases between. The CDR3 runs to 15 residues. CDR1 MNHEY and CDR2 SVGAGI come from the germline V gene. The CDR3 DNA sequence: TGTGCCAGCAGTCGGGTGGCTAGCGCAGGCTACGAGCAGTACTTC. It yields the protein CASSRVASAGYEQYF.

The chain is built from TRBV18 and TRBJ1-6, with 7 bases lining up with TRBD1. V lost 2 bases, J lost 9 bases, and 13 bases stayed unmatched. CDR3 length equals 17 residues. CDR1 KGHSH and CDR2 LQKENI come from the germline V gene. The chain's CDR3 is CASSPSNRQGRSSPLHF. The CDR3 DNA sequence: TGTGCCAGCTCACCATCCAACCGACAGGGACGGAGTTCACCCCTCCACTTT.

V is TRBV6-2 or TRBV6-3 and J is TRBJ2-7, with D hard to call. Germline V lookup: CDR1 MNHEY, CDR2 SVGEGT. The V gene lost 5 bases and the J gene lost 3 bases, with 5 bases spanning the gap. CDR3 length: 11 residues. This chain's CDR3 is CASSHNYEQYF. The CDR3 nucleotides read TGTGCCAGCAGTCACAACTACGAGCAGTACTTC.

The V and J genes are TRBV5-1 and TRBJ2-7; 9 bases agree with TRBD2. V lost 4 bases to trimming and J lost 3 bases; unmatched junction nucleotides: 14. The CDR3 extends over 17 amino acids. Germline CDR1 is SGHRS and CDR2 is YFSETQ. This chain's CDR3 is CASSPLGGRAVDYEQYF. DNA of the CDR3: TGCGCCAGCAGCCCCCTTGGCGGGAGGGCCGTCGACTACGAGCAGTACTTC.

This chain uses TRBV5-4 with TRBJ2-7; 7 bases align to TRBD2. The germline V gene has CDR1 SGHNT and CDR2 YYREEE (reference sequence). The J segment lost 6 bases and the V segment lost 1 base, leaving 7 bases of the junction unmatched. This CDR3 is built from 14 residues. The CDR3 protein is CASSLWGGVREQYF. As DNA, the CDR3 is TGTGCCAGCAGCTTGTGGGGGGGGGTCCGCGAGCAGTACTTC.

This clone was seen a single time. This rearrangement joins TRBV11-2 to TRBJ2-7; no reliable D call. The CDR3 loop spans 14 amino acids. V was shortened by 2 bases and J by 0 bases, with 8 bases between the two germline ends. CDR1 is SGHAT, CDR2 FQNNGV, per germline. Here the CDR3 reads CASSLTVNSYEQYF. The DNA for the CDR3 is TGTGCCAGCAGCTTAACGGTTAACTCCTACGAGCAGTACTTC.